The sequence of this T cell receptor beta chain was determined in a study of blood T cell repertoires in COVID-19. At the level of the study: Whether acute or convalescent, the COVID-19 samples came from the United States, Italy and Spain. Nucleic acid was either cDNA or gDNA, and it came from T cells, B-cell-depleted T cells, or PBMCs.

This clone has at least ten counts. In the authors' workflow: Amplification with reference gene primers provided the estimates of nucleated cell counts. Clones were sequenced by immunoSEQ multiplex PCR, and TCRdb holds only the in-frame ones, with some missing. V and J calls plus clone size are reproduced from that table; the DNA served to infer D and trimming. The table has approximately 120,000 clones, around 74% seen once; the top ten hold about 6%. The CDR3 covers 14 residues. The ends were cut back, 2 bases at V and 4 bases at J, with 11 bases in the middle. In germline, CDR1 is MNHNS, CDR2 SASEGT. Seattle researchers signed up patients amid active infection and tracked them longitudinally.

The chain couples TRBV6-1 to TRBJ1-2; D is unresolved. Input material: peripheral blood. The receptor was isolated from a man older than 75 with COVID-19, enrolled during active disease. The DNA of the CDR3 is TGTGCCAGCAGTGAAAACGGTGACTTCTATGGCTACACCTTC. As protein: CASSENGDFYGYTF.